A single sample is the source of the 21 T cell receptor beta chains below, sequenced in a study of blood T cell repertoires in COVID-19 (dated by TCRdb to the early 2020s). Receptor amplification or capture employed the immunoSEQ multiplex PCR assay. The immuneACCESS repertoire file appears here via TCRdb, limited to in-frame rearrangements. These files lack a portion of the clones; in checked studies, under half of the deficit traces to unresolved V genes, and the cause of the others is not known. The sample records 250,000 to 350,000 clones, 89% of which are singletons. Roughly 2.9% of the sample belongs to the ten largest clones. What was sequenced was PBMCs or T cells enriched from blood (not recorded which). These receptors were obtained from a woman between 45 and 65 years old who had been exposed to COVID-19.

V is TRBV24-1 and J is TRBJ2-3; maybe TRBD1 (6 bases). Germline CDR1 and CDR2: KGHDR and SFDVKD. There are 13 residues in the CDR3. Deletions cut 9 bases from V and 2 bases from J, with 11 bases between. The CDR3 protein is CATRDTITDTQYF. The CDR3 DNA is TGTGCCACCCGGGACACTATCACAGATACGCAGTATTTT.

The V gene is TRBV15, the J gene TRBJ2-3, with 7 bases aligning to TRBD1. Germline V gene lookup returns CDR1 LNHNV and CDR2 YYDKDF (reference sequence). With 5 bases clipped from V and 7 bases from J, the junction kept 12 bases outside the gene matches. The CDR3 is 15 residues long. The CDR3 here is CATSGSRQGSHTQYF. The CDR3 coding sequence is TGTGCCACCAGCGGCTCCCGACAGGGTTCACATACGCAGTATTTT.

The chain joins TRBV2 to TRBJ2-1, with TRBD1 identical over 8 bases. CDR1 is SNHLY and CDR2 is FYNNEI in the germline V gene. V dropped 2 bases and J dropped 9; count of bases not matched to a gene: 6. This CDR3 region has 14 residues. CDR3 amino acids: CASSETGQVAEQFF. CDR3 nucleotide sequence: TGTGCCAGCAGTGAAACGGGACAGGTTGCTGAGCAGTTCTTC.

The chain couples TRBV3-1 (or the pseudogene TRBV3-2) to TRBJ2-1, with 9 nucleotides matching TRBD2. Trimming took 4 bases from V and 4 from J; bases not matched to a gene: 2. The germline V gene encodes CDR1 LGHDT and CDR2 YNNKEL (reference sequence). This CDR3 comprises 14 residues. Here the CDR3 reads CASSRTSAYNEQFF. In nucleotides, the CDR3 is TGTGCCAGCAGCCGGACTAGCGCGTACAATGAGCAGTTCTTC.

A single count supports this clone. The genes are TRBV4-1 and TRBJ1-5; D perhaps matches TRBD1 (6 bases). Trimming stripped 1 base from V and 2 bases from J, with 12 bases between. Germline assignment: CDR1 MGHRA and CDR2 YSYEKL. This CDR3 comprises 16 residues. DNA of the CDR3: TGCGCCAGCAGCCAAGGGGCAAACAGGGGCAATCAGCCCCAGCATTTT. Its translation: CASSQGANRGNQPQHF.

The chain carries TRBV5-1 and TRBJ1-1, with D possibly matching TRBD1 (6 bases). The germline CDR1 and CDR2 sequences are SGHRS and YFSETQ. V lost 0 bases, J lost 6 bases, and 12 bases lay in between. CDR3 length: 14 amino acids. The CDR3 region has the DNA TGCGCCAGCAGCTTGGGACAGGCCAACGCTGAAGCTTTCTTT. Residues: CASSLGQANAEAFF.

The chain joins TRBV7-9 to TRBJ2-7; tentatively, D is TRBD1 (5 bases). Germline V lookup: CDR1 SEHNR, CDR2 FQNEAQ (reference sequence). Trimming took off 5 bases at V and 3 bases at J, with 20 bases between the two ends. The CDR3 spans 16 residues. CDR3 in DNA: TGTGCCAGCAGCCCAAACTGGGGCCTTGTGGGCTACGAGCAGTACTTC. This sequence encodes CASSPNWGLVGYEQYF.

On this clone: The sample contains more than one DNA sequence encoding this CDR3. The chain employs TRBV6-1 and TRBJ1-5, with 7 bases identical to TRBD1. Unmatched junction bases numbered 0, after V lost 2 bases and J lost 2 bases. The CDR3 length is 14 residues. Germline V gene sequence: CDR1 MNHNS, CDR2 SASEGT. The CDR3 region is CASSETGGNQPQHF. DNA of the CDR3: TGTGCCAGCAGTGAAACAGGGGGCAATCAGCCCCAGCATTTT.

The J gene is TRBJ2-1, the V gene TRBV3-1 (or the pseudogene TRBV3-2); unclear D gene. Trimming shortened V by 1 base and J by 6 bases, and 7 bases separated the two germline ends. CDR3 length equals 13 residues. Germline CDR1 reads LGHDT; CDR2 reads YNNKEL (reference sequence). The chain's CDR3 is CASSQVPSNEQFF. Here the CDR3 DNA reads TGTGCCAGCAGCCAAGTCCCCTCCAATGAGCAGTTCTTC.

This clone was recorded once. The J gene is TRBJ2-2, the V gene TRBV29-1, with 7 bases fitting TRBD2. CDR1 and CDR2 (germline): SQVTM, ANQGSEA. V shed 4 bases, J shed 4 bases, and the junction held 6 bases outside the gene matches. The CDR3 runs to 14 residues. This CDR3 reads CSVGGLRSTGELFF. CDR3 DNA: TGCAGCGTTGGGGGACTAAGGAGCACCGGGGAGCTGTTTTTT.

The chain carries TRBV21-1 and TRBJ1-1. TRBV21-1 is shown as a pseudogene. The CDR3 spans 16 residues. CDR3 sequence (DNA): TGTGCCAGCAGAGTAAGCTCCGGGGGACGGGGCACTGAAGCTTTCTTT. It encodes CASRVSSGGRGTEAFF.

CDR3 sequence reads: CASSRLAGQSSGNTIYF. The DNA of the CDR3 is TGTGCCAGCAGCCGCCTGGCGGGACAGAGCTCTGGAAACACCATATATTTT. This chain joins TRBV7-9 and TRBJ1-3; the match to TRBD1 covers 7 bases. Losses at the gene ends were 5 bases for V and 0 bases for J; bases not matched to a gene: 10. Germline assignment: CDR1 SEHNR and CDR2 FQNEAQ (reference sequence). The CDR3 is 17 amino acids.

In regard to this clone: The same CDR3 is also encoded by other DNA sequences in this sample. The chain carries TRBV3-1 (or the pseudogene TRBV3-2) and TRBJ1-1; D call uncertain. The CDR3 has 14 residues. Germline V CDR1 and CDR2: LGHDT, YNNKEL (reference sequence). V was shortened by 1 base and J by 1 base, with 7 bases between the two germline ends. CDR3 amino acids: CASSQVTGNTEAFF. As DNA, the CDR3 is TGTGCCAGCAGCCAAGTTACGGGGAACACTGAAGCTTTCTTT.

The chain has TRBV7-2 and TRBJ1-2; the match to TRBD1 covers 7 bases. The CDR3 length is 15 residues. V gave up 0 bases and J gave up 0 bases; unmatched junction bases: 1. Germline V gene data show CDR1 as SGHTA and CDR2 as FQGNSA. The CDR3 DNA reads TGTGCCAGCAGCTTAGCGACAGGGACTAACTATGGCTACACCTTC. Encoded protein: CASSLATGTNYGYTF.

This clone was recorded only once. Here the CDR3 DNA reads TGTGCCAGCAGACCCTACAGGGGGCCGGAGACCCAGTACTTC. It is translated as CASRPYRGPETQYF. The chain couples TRBV6-5 to TRBJ2-5; 9 bases are shared with TRBD1. Looked up from germline, CDR1 is MNHEY and CDR2 is SVGAGI. The CDR3 loop spans 14 amino acids. After removal of 6 bases from V and 5 bases from J, the junction contained 7 bases not matched to a gene.

The V gene is TRBV7-9, the J gene TRBJ1-3; no firm D call. Trimming removed 3 bases from V and 8 bases from J, with 14 bases in between. CDR1 and CDR2 (germline): SEHNR, FQNEAQ (reference sequence). CDR3 length: 14 residues. The CDR3 loop is CASSFTDLGDTIYF. CDR3 nucleotides: TGTGCCAGCAGCTTTACAGACCTCGGGGACACCATATATTTT.

This sequence joins TRBV12-3 or TRBV12-4 and TRBJ2-7; D unresolved. The length of the CDR3 is 12 residues. The V end was cut by 1 base, the J end by 4 bases, with 5 bases between. The CDR3 bases are TGTGCCAGCAGTTTAGATCGGTACGAGCAGTACTTC. The encoded protein is CASSLDRYEQYF.

This sequence joins TRBV15 and TRBJ2-7; tentative D call: TRBD1 (6 bases). The CDR3 totals 14 residues. The V gene's germline CDR1 is LNHNV and CDR2 YYDKDF (reference sequence). Trimming pared 8 bases from V and 0 bases from J, leaving 14 bases between. This CDR3 reads CATGGDTNSYEQYF. CDR3 nucleotide sequence: TGTGCCACCGGTGGGGACACCAACTCCTACGAGCAGTACTTC.

The chain joins TRBV7-9 to TRBJ2-1; TRBD2 aligns across 8 bases. The CDR3 is 19 amino acids. Germline CDR1 SEHNR, CDR2 FQNEAQ (reference sequence). The trim removed 5 bases at V and 0 bases at J, leaving 15 bases unmatched. CDR3 nucleotides: TGTGCCAGCAGCCCACAAATAAGCGGGGGCCCGAGCTCCTACAATGAGCAGTTCTTC. Amino acid sequence: CASSPQISGGPSSYNEQFF.

The V and J genes are TRBV11-2 and TRBJ1-3, with D possibly TRBD1 on 5 matching bases. Germline CDR1 is SGHAT and CDR2 is FQNNGV. V shed 3 bases and J shed 8 bases, with 17 bases lying between them. The CDR3 runs 15 residues. Here the CDR3 reads CASSLGPQRGDTIYF. CDR3 bases: TGTGCCAGCAGCTTGGGGCCGCAACGCGGTGACACCATATATTTT.

V is TRBV12-3 or TRBV12-4 and J is TRBJ1-1; D not certain. This CDR3 has 13 amino acids. Trimming pared 3 bases from V and 0 bases from J, leaving 5 bases between. CDR3 amino acids: CASSFAVNTEAFF. For the CDR3, the DNA is TGTGCCAGCAGTTTCGCGGTGAACACTGAAGCTTTCTTT.